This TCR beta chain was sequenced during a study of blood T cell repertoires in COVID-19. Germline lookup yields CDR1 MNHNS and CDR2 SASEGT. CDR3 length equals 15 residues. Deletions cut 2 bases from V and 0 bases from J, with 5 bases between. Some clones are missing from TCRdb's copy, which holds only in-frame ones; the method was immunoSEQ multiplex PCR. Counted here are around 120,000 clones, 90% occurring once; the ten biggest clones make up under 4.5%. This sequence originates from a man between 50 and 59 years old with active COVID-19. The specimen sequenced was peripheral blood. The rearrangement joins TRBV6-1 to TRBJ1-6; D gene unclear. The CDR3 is CASSERSSYNSPLHF. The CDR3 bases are TGTGCCAGCAGTGAAAGGAGCTCCTATAATTCACCCCTCCACTTT.